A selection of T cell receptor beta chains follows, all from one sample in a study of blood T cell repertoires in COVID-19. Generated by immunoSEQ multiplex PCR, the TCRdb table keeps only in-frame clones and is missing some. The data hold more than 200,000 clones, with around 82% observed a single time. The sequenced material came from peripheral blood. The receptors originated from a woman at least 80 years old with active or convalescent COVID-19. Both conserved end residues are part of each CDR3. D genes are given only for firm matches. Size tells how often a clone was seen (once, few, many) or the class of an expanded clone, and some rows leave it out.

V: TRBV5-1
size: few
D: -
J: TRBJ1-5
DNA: TGCGCCAGCAGCTTGACAGGTAGCAATCAGCCCCAGCATTTT
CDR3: CASSLTGSNQPQHF

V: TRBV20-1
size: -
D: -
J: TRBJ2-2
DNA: TGCAGTGCTACAGACACCGGGGAGCTGTTTTTT
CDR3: CSATDTGELFF

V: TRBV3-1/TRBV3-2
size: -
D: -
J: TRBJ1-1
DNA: TGTGCCAGCACTAAGGAGGGAGCGAACACTGAAGCTTTCTTT
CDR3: CASTKEGANTEAFF

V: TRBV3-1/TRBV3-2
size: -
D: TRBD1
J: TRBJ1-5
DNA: TGTGCCAGCAGCCCGACAGGGCCCACCAATCAGCCCCAGCATTTT
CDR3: CASSPTGPTNQPQHF

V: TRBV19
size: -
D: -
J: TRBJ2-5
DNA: TGTGCCAGTAGTATAGGTGGCAGGGGTGGACAAGAGACCCAGTACTTC
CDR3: CASSIGGRGGQETQYF

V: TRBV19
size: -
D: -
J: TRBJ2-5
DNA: TGTGCCAGTAGTCGAGCCAACCAAGAGACCCAGTACTTC
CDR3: CASSRANQETQYF

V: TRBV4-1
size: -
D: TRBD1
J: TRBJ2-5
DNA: TGCGCCAGCAGCCGCAAAACGGCGACAGGGGAGGTCGAGACCCAGTACTTC
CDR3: CASSRKTATGEVETQYF

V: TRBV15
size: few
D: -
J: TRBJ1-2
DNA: TGTGCCACCAGCAACAGGGTTTCCTATGGCTACACCTTC
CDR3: CATSNRVSYGYTF

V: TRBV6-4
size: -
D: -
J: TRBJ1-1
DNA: TGTGCCAGCAGCGAGGAGATGAACACTGAAGCTTTCTTT
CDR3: CASSEEMNTEAFF

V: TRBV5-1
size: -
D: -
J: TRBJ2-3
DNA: TGCGCCAGCAGCTTGCGAGCCACAGATACGCAGTATTTT
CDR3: CASSLRATDTQYF

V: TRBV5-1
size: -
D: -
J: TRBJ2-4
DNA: TGCGCCAGCAAAGAGGGATCCAAAAACATTCAGTACTTC
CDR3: CASKEGSKNIQYF

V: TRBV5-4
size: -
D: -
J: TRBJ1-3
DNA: TGTGCCAGCAGCTTGGCCGAGTCGGGGGTTGACAAAGGAAACACCATATATTTT
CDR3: CASSLAESGVDKGNTIYF

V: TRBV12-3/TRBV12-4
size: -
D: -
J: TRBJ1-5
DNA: TGTGCCAGCAGTTTACCGGATCAGCCCCAGCATTTT
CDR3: CASSLPDQPQHF

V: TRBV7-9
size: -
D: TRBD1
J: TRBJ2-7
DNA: TGTGCCAGCAGCTTCAATCCGGGACAGGGGAGCAACGAGCAGTACTTC
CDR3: CASSFNPGQGSNEQYF

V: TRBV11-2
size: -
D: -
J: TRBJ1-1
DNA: TGTGCCAGCAGCGCGCAAGCGACTGAAGCTTTCTTT
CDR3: CASSAQATEAFF

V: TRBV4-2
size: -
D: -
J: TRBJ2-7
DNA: TGTGCCAGCAGCCTAGGTAGCGGAGGGTCCTACGAGCAGTACTTC
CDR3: CASSLGSGGSYEQYF

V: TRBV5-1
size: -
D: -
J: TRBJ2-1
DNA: TGCGCCAGCAGCGCGGACAGATCCTACAATGAGCAGTTCTTC
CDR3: CASSADRSYNEQFF

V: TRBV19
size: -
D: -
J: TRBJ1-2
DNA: TGTGCCAGTAGTATGTCCCCCGACTATGGCTACACCTTC
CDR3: CASSMSPDYGYTF

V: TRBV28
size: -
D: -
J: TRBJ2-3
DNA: TGTGCCAGCAGACCCGGGGGGCTTACAGATACGCAGTATTTT
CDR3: CASRPGGLTDTQYF

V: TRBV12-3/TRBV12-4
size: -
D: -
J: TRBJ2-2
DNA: TGTGCCAGCAGGGTACTCATCACCGGGGAGCTGTTTTTT
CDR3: CASRVLITGELFF

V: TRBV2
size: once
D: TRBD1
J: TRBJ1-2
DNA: TGTGCCAGCAGTGACCAGGGGGGACGCTATGGCTACACCTTC
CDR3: CASSDQGGRYGYTF

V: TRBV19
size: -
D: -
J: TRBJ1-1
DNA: TGTGCCAGCGAGAGACAGGCGAACACTGAAGCTTTCTTT
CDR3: CASERQANTEAFF

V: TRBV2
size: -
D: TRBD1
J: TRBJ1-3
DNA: TGTGCCAGCAGTCCTGGACAGGGAAAGGCTTCTGGAAACACCATATATTTT
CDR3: CASSPGQGKASGNTIYF

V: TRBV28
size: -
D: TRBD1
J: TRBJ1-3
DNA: TGTGCCAGCCGAAACGTTGGAGGGGGCTTTTCTGGAAACACCATATATTTT
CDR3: CASRNVGGGFSGNTIYF

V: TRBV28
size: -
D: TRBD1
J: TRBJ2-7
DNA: TGTGCCAGCAGTCCGAGTGTAGGGGGCCCATCCTACGAGCAGTACTTC
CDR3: CASSPSVGGPSYEQYF

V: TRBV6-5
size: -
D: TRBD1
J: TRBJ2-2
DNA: TGTGCCAGCAGTTGGGACAGAGGAAACGCCGGGGAGCTGTTTTTT
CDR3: CASSWDRGNAGELFF

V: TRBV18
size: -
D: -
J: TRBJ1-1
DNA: TGTGCCAGCTCACCCGGTCTTGAAGCTTTCTTT
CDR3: CASSPGLEAFF

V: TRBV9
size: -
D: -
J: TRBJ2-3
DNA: TGTGCCAGCAGCACCCGGGGGAGAGCTAGCACAGATACGCAGTATTTT
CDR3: CASSTRGRASTDTQYF

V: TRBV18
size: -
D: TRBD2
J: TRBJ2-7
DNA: TGTGCCAGCTCACCCTTAGGGGCGGGAGGCTACGAGCAGTACTTC
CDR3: CASSPLGAGGYEQYF

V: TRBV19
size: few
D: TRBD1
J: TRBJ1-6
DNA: TGTGCCAGTACCAGGACAGGGGGATCTAATTCACCCCTCCACTTT
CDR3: CASTRTGGSNSPLHF

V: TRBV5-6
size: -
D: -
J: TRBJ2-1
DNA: TGTGCCAGCAGCTTCGGGGTTAGTCATGAGCAGTTCTTC
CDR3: CASSFGVSHEQFF

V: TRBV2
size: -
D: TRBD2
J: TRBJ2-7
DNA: TGTGCCAGCCGGAGCGGGGAGTCCTACGAGCAGTACTTC
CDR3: CASRSGESYEQYF

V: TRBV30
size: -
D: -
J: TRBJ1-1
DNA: TGTGCCTGGACCTTGTTCGACAAAAACCTTGAAGCTTTCTTT
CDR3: CAWTLFDKNLEAFF

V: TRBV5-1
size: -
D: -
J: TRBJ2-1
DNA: TGCGCCAGCAGCCTCGTCGGTTTGAGCTCCTACAATGAGCAGTTCTTC
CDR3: CASSLVGLSSYNEQFF

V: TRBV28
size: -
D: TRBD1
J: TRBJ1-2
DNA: TGTGCCAGCAGTTTAAGACCGGGACAGGTCTATGGCTACACCTTC
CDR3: CASSLRPGQVYGYTF

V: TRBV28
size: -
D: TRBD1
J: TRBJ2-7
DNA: TGTGCCAGCAGTACCTTGATCATTCGGACAGGGTGGGACTACGAGCAGTACTTC
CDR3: CASSTLIIRTGWDYEQYF

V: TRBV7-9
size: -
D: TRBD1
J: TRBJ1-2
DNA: TGTGCCAGCAGCTCGGGACAGAATTATGGCTACACCTTC
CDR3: CASSSGQNYGYTF

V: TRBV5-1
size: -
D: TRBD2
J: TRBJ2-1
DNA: TGCGCCAGCAGCCCGAAACTAGCGGGAGGGATAGCAAATGAGCAGTTCTTC
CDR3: CASSPKLAGGIANEQFF

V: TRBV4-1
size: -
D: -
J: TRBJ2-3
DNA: TGCGCCAGCAGCCAAGACGGGAGTGGGAGCACAGATACGCAGTATTTT
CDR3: CASSQDGSGSTDTQYF

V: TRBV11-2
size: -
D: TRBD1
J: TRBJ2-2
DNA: TGTGCCAGCAGCTTAGTTGGGACAGGGGTAACCGGGGAGCTGTTTTTT
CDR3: CASSLVGTGVTGELFF

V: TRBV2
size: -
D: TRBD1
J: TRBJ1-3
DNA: TGTGCCAGCGGGGAGACAGGGACTGGTGGAAACACCATATATTTT
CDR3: CASGETGTGGNTIYF

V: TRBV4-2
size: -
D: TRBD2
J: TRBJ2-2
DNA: TGTGCCAGCAGCCAAGTTGAGCGGGATACCGGGGAGCTGTTTTTT
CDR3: CASSQVERDTGELFF